Below, 12 T cell receptor beta chains from the same sample are listed, as sequenced in a study of cytomegalovirus exposure and HLA in healthy donors. PCR involved 60 Vbeta and 13 Jbeta primers. Profiling relied on immunoSEQ multiplex PCR, and the TCRdb table lists in-frame clones only, not all of them. The table records about 250,000 clones, 80% of them present only once. The material sequenced was PBMCs. Receptor source: a girl aged 2 to 9 in good health and CMV-seronegative.

The V call is TRBV7-9, the J call TRBJ1-4; D is undetermined. Germline V gene sequence: CDR1 SEHNR, CDR2 FQNEAQ (reference sequence). V was cut by 5 bases and J by 6 bases, with 10 bases left in between. This CDR3 region has 13 residues. The CDR3 sequence: CASSPWRDEKLFF. In DNA form, the CDR3 reads TGTGCCAGCAGCCCCTGGAGAGATGAAAAACTGTTTTTT.

This clone has a single count. V is TRBV7-3 and J is TRBJ2-1; maybe TRBD2 (6 bases). V shed 1 base and J shed 4 bases, with 14 bases lying between them. The germline V gene encodes CDR1 SGHTA and CDR2 FQGTGA. CDR3 length: 16 residues. The CDR3 is CASSLSLATGYNEQFF. The CDR3 coding sequence is TGTGCCAGCAGCTTAAGCCTAGCGACTGGTTACAATGAGCAGTTCTTC.

The genes are TRBV11-2 and TRBJ1-5; tentative D call: TRBD1 (5 bases). This CDR3 comprises 15 residues. V shed 0 bases and J shed 2 bases, with 8 bases lying between them. Per germline, CDR1 SGHAT and CDR2 FQNNGV. CDR3 loop: CASSLDRVGNQPQHF. The DNA for the CDR3 is TGTGCCAGCAGCTTAGACAGGGTTGGCAATCAGCCCCAGCATTTT.

This clone was observed a few times. This chain joins TRBV6-1 and TRBJ2-7, with TRBD1 matching 10 bases. The V gene's germline CDR1 is MNHNS and CDR2 SASEGT. J was trimmed by 4 bases and V by 8 bases; bases with no gene match: 5. The CDR3 spans 13 residues. The CDR3 DNA reads TGTGCCAGCGTTCGGGACAGGGGATACGAGCAGTACTTC. Encoded protein: CASVRDRGYEQYF.

This rearrangement joins TRBV4-1 to TRBJ2-7; the match to TRBD2 covers 8 bases. Germline V CDR1 and CDR2: MGHRA, YSYEKL. V shed 3 bases, J shed 5 bases, and the junction held 12 bases outside the gene matches. There are 16 residues in the CDR3. The CDR3 DNA follows: TGCGCCAGCAGCCAGACCTTAGCGGGGCCCACCCACGAGCAGTACTTC. It is translated as CASSQTLAGPTHEQYF.

V is TRBV7-6 and J is TRBJ1-5, with 7 bases that match TRBD1. The germline CDR1 and CDR2 sequences are SGHVS and FNYEAQ. J was trimmed by 7 bases and V by 5 bases; bases with no gene match: 5. The CDR3 contains 13 residues. CDR3 DNA sequence: TGTGCCAGCAGCGCAGGGGGATTCCAGCCCCAGCATTTT. Translating gives CASSAGGFQPQHF.

The chain couples TRBV18 to TRBJ1-5, with 9 bases aligning to TRBD1. The CDR3 loop spans 14 amino acids. CDR1 and CDR2 (germline): KGHSH, LQKENI. With V trimmed by 5 bases and J by 6 bases, 5 bases remained unmatched. The CDR3 is CASSSGTGFQPQHF. The DNA for the CDR3 is TGTGCCAGCTCATCCGGGACAGGGTTTCAGCCCCAGCATTTT.

The chain uses TRBV5-5 and TRBJ1-5, with 7 bases matching TRBD1. The V gene's germline CDR1 is SGHKS and CDR2 YYEKEE (reference sequence). V shed 5 bases, J shed 0 bases, and the junction held 5 bases outside the gene matches. The CDR3 has 15 amino acids. CDR3 amino acids: CASRDRANSNQPQHF. CDR3 DNA: TGTGCCAGCAGAGACAGGGCTAATAGCAATCAGCCCCAGCATTTT.

The chain joins TRBV18 to TRBJ2-7; 8 nucleotides agree with TRBD2. Trimming removed 5 bases from V and 7 bases from J; junction bases left unmatched: 16. This CDR3 contains 16 residues. Germline lookup yields CDR1 KGHSH and CDR2 LQKENI. DNA of the CDR3: TGTGCCAGCTCAAGTACGGAGGGACTAGTCCTCCGGGAGCAGTACTTC. Translated, it gives CASSSTEGLVLREQYF.

This clone has only one observation. This sequence joins TRBV4-1 and TRBJ1-5; tentatively, D is TRBD1 (6 bases). The CDR3 is 15 residues long. V was shortened by 6 bases and J by 5 bases, with 17 bases between the two germline ends. Germline V CDR1 and CDR2: MGHRA, YSYEKL. CDR3 amino acids: CASSPDTGTYQPQHF. In DNA, the CDR3 is TGCGCCAGCAGTCCTGACACAGGGACATATCAGCCCCAGCATTTT.

The rearrangement uses TRBV5-6 and TRBJ1-2; 7 bases are a match to TRBD1. Per germline, CDR1 SGHDT and CDR2 YYEEEE. CDR3 length: 15 residues. V dropped 4 bases and J dropped 4; count of bases not matched to a gene: 10. CDR3 coding DNA: TGTGCCAGCAGCGGGGACAGCGGAAAGATCTATGGCTACACCTTC. It translates to CASSGDSGKIYGYTF.

This clone was seen a single time. V usage is TRBV7-9 and J usage is TRBJ2-7; no clear D. The CDR3 totals 15 residues. Germline values: CDR1 SEHNR, CDR2 FQNEAQ (reference sequence). Trimming stripped 4 bases from V and 0 bases from J, with 13 bases between. As DNA, the CDR3 is TGTGCCAGCAGCTCCGCCGCAGCGAGCTCCTACGAGCAGTACTTC. Amino acid sequence: CASSSAAASSYEQYF.